The 23 T cell receptor beta chains given below trace back to one sample, sequenced in a study of cytomegalovirus exposure and HLA in healthy donors. Use of 60 Vbeta and 13 Jbeta primers characterized the PCR. Libraries were prepared by immunoSEQ multiplex PCR; TCRdb keeps only in-frame clonotypes and omits some of them. Among tens of thousands of clones, 65% to 85% were seen once, and the ten largest hold about 1.2%. Sequencing was done on a sample of PBMCs. The receptors here all came from a girl under 10 years old in good health and CMV-seropositive.

The V gene is TRBV10-1, the J gene TRBJ2-7, with 7 bases identical to TRBD1. Germline trimming cut 5 bases from V and 3 bases from J; bases unmatched to any gene: 7. Germline V gives CDR1 WNHNN, CDR2 SYGVQD (reference sequence). The CDR3 contains 14 residues. CDR3 region: CASSPGTANYEQYF. The CDR3 DNA follows: TGCGCCAGCAGTCCTGGGACAGCTAACTACGAGCAGTACTTC.

V usage is TRBV5-4 and J usage is TRBJ1-1, with a tentative D call TRBD1 (6 bases). Trimming stripped 2 bases from V and 7 bases from J, with 12 bases between. Germline CDR1 is SGHNT and CDR2 is YYREEE (reference sequence). The CDR3 runs 13 residues. CDR3 protein: CASSFDGQFEAFF. CDR3 DNA: TGTGCCAGCAGCTTCGATGGACAGTTTGAAGCTTTCTTT. Using reference TRBV5-4 and TRBJ1-1 for the parts outside the CDR3, the full variable domain is ETGVTQSPTHLIKTRGQQVTLRCSSQSGHNTVSWYQQALGQGPQFIFQYYREEENGRGNFPPRFSGLQFPNYSSELNVNALELDDSALYLCASSFDGQFEAFFGQGTRLTVV.

V usage is TRBV7-2 and J usage is TRBJ2-7, with TRBD1 identical over 8 bases. The CDR3 totals 14 residues. Germline CDR1 and CDR2: SGHTA and FQGNSA. Losses at the gene ends were 5 bases for V and 3 bases for J; bases not matched to a gene: 6. Written as DNA, the CDR3 is TGTGCCAGCAGCCCCGACAGGGGCCTCTACGAGCAGTACTTC. Amino acid sequence: CASSPDRGLYEQYF. Variable domain in full (rest from reference TRBV7-2 and TRBJ2-7): GAGVSQSPSNKVTEKGKDVELRCDPISGHTALYWYRQSLGQGLEFLIYFQGNSAPDKSGLPSDRFSAERTGGSVSTLTIQRTQQEDSAVYLCASSPDRGLYEQYFGPGTRLTVT.

The chain has TRBV7-9 and TRBJ2-1; 7 nucleotides agree with TRBD2. The germline V gene encodes CDR1 SEHNR and CDR2 FQNEAQ (reference sequence). The trim removed 6 bases at V and 5 bases at J, leaving 13 bases unmatched. The CDR3 is 16 residues long. The CDR3: CASRRWTGTTNNEQFF. DNA for the CDR3: TGTGCCAGCAGGCGCTGGACCGGGACTACAAACAATGAGCAGTTCTTC.

This clone was recorded once. The DNA is left out, because the CDR3 cannot be placed on it with certainty; the CDR3 is given as TCRdb lists it. The chain carries TRBV5-6 and TRBJ2-3; the table's D call, TRBD2, has no DNA check behind it. Including both end residues, the CDR3 is 13 amino acids long. Per germline, CDR1 SGHDT and CDR2 YYEEEE. CDR3 region: CASSFGPGDTQYF.

V is TRBV6-6 and J is TRBJ2-7, with 8 positions matching TRBD1. The V and J ends lost 8 bases and 5 bases, in that order; junction bases with no gene match: 11. Germline V gene lookup returns CDR1 MNHNY and CDR2 SVGAGI (reference sequence). This CDR3 has 14 residues. The CDR3 DNA reads TGTGCCAGCTGGCAGGGGGACAGGTCCCACGAGCAGTACTTC. Translating gives CASWQGDRSHEQYF.

The gene calls are TRBV10-2 and TRBJ1-1; D is undetermined. This CDR3 has 12 amino acids. Trimming cost V 3 bases and J 4 bases, with 6 bases left between them. Germline assignment: CDR1 WSHSY and CDR2 SAAADI. The CDR3: CASSDRGTEAFF. CDR3 DNA sequence: TGCGCCAGCAGTGACCGGGGCACTGAAGCTTTCTTT.

The CDR3 spells CASSSQGAGYTF. Here the CDR3 DNA reads TGTGCCAGCAGCTCTCAGGGGGCGGGCTACACCTTC. The genes are TRBV7-3 and TRBJ1-2, with 8 bases identical to TRBD1. CDR1 is SGHTA, CDR2 FQGTGA, per germline. This CDR3 is 12 amino acids long. V lost 4 bases and J lost 8; bases outside the gene matches: 3.

V and J are TRBV4-1 and TRBJ2-2; maybe TRBD1 (5 bases). In germline, CDR1 is MGHRA, CDR2 YSYEKL. The CDR3 covers 15 residues. Between the trimmed V and J ends, which lost 0 bases and 1 base, there was a span of 6 bases. This CDR3 reads CASSQDRVNTGELFF. The CDR3 coding sequence is TGCGCCAGCAGCCAAGACAGGGTGAACACCGGGGAGCTGTTTTTT.

The chain links TRBV29-1 to TRBJ2-5, with D unclear. Matching the DNA end better, TRBJ2-7 makes the J call doubtful. Germline V gene lookup returns CDR1 SQVTM and CDR2 ANQGSEA. The CDR3 length is 12 residues. DNA for the CDR3: TGCAGCGTACCTCGTGATGGGCACGAGCAGTACTTC. Protein product: CSVPRDGHEQYF.

This sequence joins TRBV4-1 and TRBJ1-2, with TRBD1 identical over 9 bases. The V gene end was trimmed by 1 base and the J gene end by 6 bases; junction bases not matched to a gene: 6. The CDR3 is made up of 15 amino acids. The V gene's germline CDR1 is MGHRA and CDR2 YSYEKL. CDR3 sequence: CASSQGGDRVNGYTF. CDR3 DNA sequence: TGCGCCAGCAGCCAAGGTGGGGACAGGGTGAATGGCTACACCTTC.

V and J are TRBV2 and TRBJ2-2; possibly TRBD2 for D (5 bases). The germline V gene has CDR1 SNHLY and CDR2 FYNNEI. The CDR3 runs to 14 residues. The V and J ends lost 4 bases and 4 bases respectively, with 10 bases between them. The CDR3: CASSVGGITGELFF. The CDR3, as DNA: TGTGCCAGCAGTGTAGGAGGTATCACCGGGGAGCTGTTTTTT.

The J gene is TRBJ1-5, the V gene TRBV19; 8 nucleotides agree with TRBD1. The trim removed 4 bases at V and 5 bases at J, leaving 4 bases unmatched. Germline lookup yields CDR1 LNHDA and CDR2 SQIVND (reference sequence). This CDR3 has 14 amino acids. The CDR3 loop is CASSTDRVDQPQHF. The CDR3 nucleotides read TGTGCCAGTAGTACGGACAGGGTAGATCAGCCCCAGCATTTT.

V usage is TRBV2 and J usage is TRBJ1-4; D is unclear. Germline assignment: CDR1 SNHLY and CDR2 FYNNEI. This CDR3 has 13 residues. With 7 bases removed from V and 4 bases from J, the gap between germline ends came to 10 bases. CDR3 nucleotides: TGTGCCAGCATACTTTCCTTTAATGAAAAACTGTTTTTT. It translates to CASILSFNEKLFF. Drawing the rest from reference TRBV2 and TRBJ1-4, the complete variable domain is EPEVTQTPSHQVTQMGQEVILRCVPISNHLYFYWYRQILGQKVEFLVSFYNNEISEKSEIFDDQFSVERPDGSNFTLKIRSTKLEDSAMYFCASILSFNEKLFFGSGTQLSVL.

The chain carries TRBV18 and TRBJ1-1; D might be TRBD1 (5 bases). Trimming stripped 0 bases from V and 7 bases from J, with 12 bases between. The CDR3 spans 14 residues. The germline V gene has CDR1 KGHSH and CDR2 LQKENI. The DNA of the CDR3 is TGTGCCAGCTCACCACCCAACCTCGGGGGTGAAGCTTTCTTT. This gives the protein CASSPPNLGGEAFF. Full variable domain (rest looked up from reference TRBV18 and TRBJ1-1): NAGVMQNPRHLVRRRGQEARLRCSPMKGHSHVYWYRQLPEEGLKFMVYLQKENIIDESGMPKERFSAEFPKEGPSILRIQQVVRGDSAAYFCASSPPNLGGEAFFGQGTRLTVV.

The chain couples TRBV5-1 to TRBJ2-7; D is perhaps TRBD2 (6 bases). The germline CDR1 and CDR2 sequences are SGHRS and YFSETQ. The CDR3 loop spans 13 amino acids. The V end lost 4 bases, the J end lost 2 bases, and 10 bases lay between the germline ends. Here the CDR3 DNA reads TGCGCCAGCAGCACGGAGGGCGCCTACGAGCAGTACTTC. As protein: CASSTEGAYEQYF.

V is TRBV4-2 and J is TRBJ2-1; 7 bases agree with TRBD1. In germline, CDR1 is LGHNA, CDR2 YNFKEQ. The CDR3 totals 15 residues. Losses at the gene ends were 2 bases for V and 4 bases for J; bases not matched to a gene: 5. The CDR3 DNA follows: TGTGCCAGCAGCCAAAGGACAGGAAGGTACAATGAGCAGTTCTTC. It codes for CASSQRTGRYNEQFF.

The V gene is TRBV4-2, the J gene TRBJ1-1, with D maybe TRBD1 (5 bases). V lost 0 bases and J lost 2, with 10 bases in between. Germline V gene data show CDR1 as LGHNA and CDR2 as YNFKEQ. The CDR3 is 15 residues long. The DNA of the CDR3 is TGTGCCAGCAGCCAAGATACGGGGGGAAACACTGAAGCTTTCTTT. The encoded protein is CASSQDTGGNTEAFF.

The rearrangement joins TRBV28 to TRBJ1-1, with 7 bases aligning to TRBD1. The length of the CDR3 is 17 residues. Trimming cost V 4 bases and J 0 bases; bases outside gene matches: 11. Germline V gene data show CDR1 as MDHEN and CDR2 as SYDVKM. CDR3 protein: CASSSWAWGTVNTEAFF. The CDR3 DNA reads as TGTGCCAGCAGTTCCTGGGCGTGGGGGACAGTGAACACTGAAGCTTTCTTT. Complete variable domain (other parts from reference TRBV28 and TRBJ1-1): DVKVTQSSRYLVKRTGEKVFLECVQDMDHENMFWYRQDPGLGLRLIYFSYDVKMKEKGDIPEGYSVSREKKERFSLILESASTNQTSMYLCASSSWAWGTVNTEAFFGQGTRLTVV.

The rearrangement uses TRBV6-5 and TRBJ2-7; the match to TRBD2 covers 9 bases. J lost 5 bases, V lost 8 bases, and 13 bases had no gene match. The CDR3 is 15 residues long. The germline CDR1 and CDR2 sequences are MNHEY and SVGAGI. CDR3 region: CASSDPAGGVHEQYF. Written as DNA, the CDR3 is TGTGCCAGCTCCGATCCAGCGGGAGGAGTCCACGAGCAGTACTTC.

The rearrangement uses TRBV9 and TRBJ1-2; a weak D match, TRBD1 (6 bases). Germline CDR1 reads SGDLS; CDR2 reads YYNGEE. Trimming took 0 bases from V and 3 from J, leaving 9 bases between them. The CDR3 sequence is 14 residues long. The CDR3 region is CASSVEDRYYGYTF. The CDR3 DNA is TGTGCCAGCAGCGTAGAGGACAGATACTATGGCTACACCTTC. Full variable domain (missing parts from reference TRBV9 and TRBJ1-2): DSGVTQTPKHLITATGQRVTLRCSPRSGDLSVYWYQQSLDQGLQFLIQYYNGEERAKGNILERFSAQQFPDLHSELNLSSLELGDSALYFCASSVEDRYYGYTFGSGTRLTVV.

The chain uses TRBV27 and TRBJ2-7, with D perhaps matching TRBD1 (5 bases). The CDR3 spans 13 residues. Trimming pared 4 bases from V and 3 bases from J, leaving 10 bases between. Per the germline V gene, CDR1 is MNHEY and CDR2 is SMNVEV (reference sequence). The CDR3 sequence is CASSWGSRYEQYF. CDR3 DNA: TGTGCCAGCAGTTGGGGCTCCCGCTACGAGCAGTACTTC.

V gene TRBV30 combines with J gene TRBJ1-2; the D is unclear. Germline V gives CDR1 GTSNPN, CDR2 SVGIG (reference sequence). V was trimmed by 0 bases and J by 3 bases, leaving 14 bases between them. This CDR3 has 15 residues. In DNA, the CDR3 is TGTGCCTGGAGTGTAGCGGGGTCTCCCTACTATGGCTACACCTTC. Its protein is CAWSVAGSPYYGYTF. Filled out from reference TRBV30 and TRBJ1-2, the complete variable domain reads SQTIHQWPATLVQPVGSPLSLECTVEGTSNPNLYWYRQAAGRGLQLLFYSVGIGQISSEVPQNLSASRPQDRQFILSSKKLLLSDSGFYLCAWSVAGSPYYGYTFGSGTRLTVV.